The clone carrying this TCR beta chain was seen ten or more times. Trimming at V came to 6 bases and at J to 0 bases, leaving 7 bases not matched to a gene. The CDR3 runs 16 residues. Germline loops: CDR1 LNHDA, CDR2 SQIVND (reference sequence). This specimen belongs to a study of T cells in Graves' hyperthyroidism and ophthalmopathy. Regions amplified from RNA transcripts were the TCR beta CDR3 regions. HTBI primers were used for first-round RT-PCR of the TCR CDR3. TCRdb reanalysed the multiplex PCR reads using MiXCR and keeps one entry per CDR3 protein. The sample lists around 340,000 distinct CDR3 sequences; approximately 13% were seen once.

The sequence was obtained from a woman in her 30s with Graves' hyperthyroidism. Sequences were obtained from blood. The chain employs TRBV19 and TRBJ2-7, with TRBD2 matching over 11 bases. Here the CDR3 DNA reads TGTGCCAGTAGCCCTAGACTAGCGGGGAGCTCCTACGAGCAGTACTTC. This encodes CASSPRLAGSSYEQYF.